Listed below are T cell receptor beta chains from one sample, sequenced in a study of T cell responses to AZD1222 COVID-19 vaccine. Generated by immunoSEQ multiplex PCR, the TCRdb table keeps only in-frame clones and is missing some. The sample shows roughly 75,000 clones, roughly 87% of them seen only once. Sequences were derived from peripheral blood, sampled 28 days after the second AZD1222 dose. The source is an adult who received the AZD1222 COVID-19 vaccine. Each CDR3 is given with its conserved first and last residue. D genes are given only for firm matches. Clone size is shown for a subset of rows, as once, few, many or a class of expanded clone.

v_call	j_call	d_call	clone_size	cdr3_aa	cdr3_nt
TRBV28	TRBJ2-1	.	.	CASTNSRGQFF	TGTGCCAGTACTAATTCCCGTGGGCAGTTCTTC
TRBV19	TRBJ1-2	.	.	CASSIHGGLEYGYTF	TGTGCCAGTAGTATTCACGGGGGGCTTGAGTATGGCTACACCTTC
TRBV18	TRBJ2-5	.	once	CASSQLQETQYF	TGTGCCAGCTCGCAACTCCAAGAGACCCAGTACTTC
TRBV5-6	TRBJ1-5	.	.	CASSLWVQGRQPQHF	TGTGCCAGCAGCTTGTGGGTGCAGGGAAGGCAGCCCCAGCATTTT
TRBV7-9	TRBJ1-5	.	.	CASSPKRQVLWDDQPQHF	TGTGCCAGCAGCCCAAAGAGACAGGTATTATGGGACGATCAGCCCCAGCATTTT
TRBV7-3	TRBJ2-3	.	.	CASRPTSDHATQYF	TGTGCCAGCAGGCCTACCTCGGATCACGCTACGCAGTATTTT
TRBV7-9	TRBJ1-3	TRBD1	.	CASSVDLAGQTNTIYF	TGTGCCAGCAGCGTCGATTTGGCGGGACAGACAAACACCATATATTTT
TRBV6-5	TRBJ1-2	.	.	CASRSTNYGYTF	TGTGCCAGCAGATCTACTAACTATGGCTACACCTTC
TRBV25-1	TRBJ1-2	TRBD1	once	CASSASGGYYGYTF	TGTGCCAGCAGTGCGTCAGGGGGTTACTATGGCTACACCTTC
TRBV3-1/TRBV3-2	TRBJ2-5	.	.	CASSQDRQGRGETQYF	TGTGCCAGCAGCCAAGATCGTCAGGGGCGCGGGGAGACCCAGTACTTC
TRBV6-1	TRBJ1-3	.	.	CASSEAPGHGNTIYF	TGTGCCAGCAGTGAAGCGCCAGGGCACGGAAACACCATATATTTT
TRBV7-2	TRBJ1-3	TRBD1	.	CASSSQPGTGKGNTIYF	TGTGCCAGCAGCTCCCAGCCCGGGACAGGGAAAGGAAACACCATATATTTT
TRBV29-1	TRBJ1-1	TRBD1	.	CSVGQGKYTEAFF	TGCAGCGTTGGACAGGGGAAGTACACTGAAGCTTTCTTT
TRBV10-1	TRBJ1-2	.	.	CASSENYGYGYTF	TGCGCCAGCAGTGAAAACTACGGTTATGGCTACACCTTC